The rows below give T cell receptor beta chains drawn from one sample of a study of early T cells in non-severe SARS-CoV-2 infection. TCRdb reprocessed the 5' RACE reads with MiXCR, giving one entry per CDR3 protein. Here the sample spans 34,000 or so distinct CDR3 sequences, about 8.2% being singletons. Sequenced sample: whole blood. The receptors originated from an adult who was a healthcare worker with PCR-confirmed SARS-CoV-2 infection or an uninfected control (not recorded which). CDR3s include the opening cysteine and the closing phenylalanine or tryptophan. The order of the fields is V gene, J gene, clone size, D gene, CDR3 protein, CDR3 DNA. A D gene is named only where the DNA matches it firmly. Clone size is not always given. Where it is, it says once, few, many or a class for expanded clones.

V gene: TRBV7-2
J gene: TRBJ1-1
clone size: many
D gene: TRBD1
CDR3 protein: CASRGQANTEAFF
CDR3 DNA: TGTGCCAGCAGGGGACAGGCGAACACTGAAGCTTTCTTT

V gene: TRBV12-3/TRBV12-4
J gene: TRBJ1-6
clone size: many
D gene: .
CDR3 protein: CASSLIPGARNSPLHF
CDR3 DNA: TGTGCCAGCAGTTTAATCCCAGGAGCCCGAAATTCACCCCTCCACTTT

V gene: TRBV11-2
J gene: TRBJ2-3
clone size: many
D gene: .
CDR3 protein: CASSSTSGADTQYF
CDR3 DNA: TGTGCCAGCAGCTCGACTTCGGGGGCAGATACGCAGTATTTT

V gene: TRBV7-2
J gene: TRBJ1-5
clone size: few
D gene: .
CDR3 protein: CASSLRPGSDVTGNQPQHF
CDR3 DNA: TGTGCCAGCAGCTTAAGACCAGGGTCTGATGTAACCGGCAATCAGCCCCAGCATTTT

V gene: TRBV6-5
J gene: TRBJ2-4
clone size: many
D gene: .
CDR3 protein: CASSSPGTAKNIQYF
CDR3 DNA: TGTGCCAGCAGTTCCCCAGGGACGGCCAAAAACATTCAGTACTTC

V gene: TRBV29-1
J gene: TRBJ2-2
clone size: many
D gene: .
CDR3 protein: CSGSRGMNTGELFF
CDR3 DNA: TGCAGCGGATCCAGGGGCATGAACACCGGGGAGCTGTTTTTT

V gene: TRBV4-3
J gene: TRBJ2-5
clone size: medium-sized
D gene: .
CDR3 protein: CASSQEGGPRETQYF
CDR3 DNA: TGCGCCAGCAGCCAAGAGGGGGGACCGAGAGAGACCCAGTACTTC

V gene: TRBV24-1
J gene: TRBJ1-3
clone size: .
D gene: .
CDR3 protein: CATSESGAAGNTIYF
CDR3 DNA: TGTGCCACCAGTGAATCCGGGGCAGCTGGAAACACCATATATTTT

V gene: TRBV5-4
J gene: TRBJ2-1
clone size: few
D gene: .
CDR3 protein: CASSLSGNLIDEQFF
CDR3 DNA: TGTGCCAGCAGCTTGTCTGGGAACCTTATAGATGAGCAGTTCTTC

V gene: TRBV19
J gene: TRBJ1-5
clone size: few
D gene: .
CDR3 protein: CASSNVGTGAVQPQHF
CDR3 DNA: TGTGCCAGTAGTAATGTGGGTACGGGAGCGGTTCAGCCCCAGCATTTT

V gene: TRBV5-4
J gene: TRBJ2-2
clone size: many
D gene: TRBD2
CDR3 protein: CANTLAGENTGELFF
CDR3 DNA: TGTGCCAACACCCTAGCGGGGGAAAACACCGGGGAGCTGTTTTTT

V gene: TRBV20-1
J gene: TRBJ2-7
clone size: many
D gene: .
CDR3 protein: CSASQDLWEQYF
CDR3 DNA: TGCAGTGCTAGTCAGGACCTGTGGGAGCAGTACTTC

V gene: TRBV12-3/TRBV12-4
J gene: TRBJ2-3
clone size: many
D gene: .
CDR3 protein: CASSRRRGGTDTQYF
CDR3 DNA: TGTGCCAGCAGCCGCAGGAGGGGGGGCACAGATACGCAGTATTTT

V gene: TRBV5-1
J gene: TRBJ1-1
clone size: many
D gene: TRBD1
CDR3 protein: CASSPTDRVGVEAFF
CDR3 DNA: TGCGCCAGCAGCCCGACGGACAGGGTCGGGGTTGAAGCTTTCTTT

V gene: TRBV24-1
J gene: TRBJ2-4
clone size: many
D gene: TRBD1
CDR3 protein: CATSDADRAANIQYF
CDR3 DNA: TGTGCCACCAGTGACGCGGACAGGGCGGCTAACATTCAGTACTTC

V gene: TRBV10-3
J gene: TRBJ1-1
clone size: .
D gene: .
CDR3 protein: CAISPEGDEAFF
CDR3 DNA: TGTGCCATCAGTCCTGAGGGGGATGAAGCTTTCTTT

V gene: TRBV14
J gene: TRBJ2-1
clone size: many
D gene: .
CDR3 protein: CASSPLTGYRDNEQFF
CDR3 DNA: TGTGCCAGCAGCCCCCTGACAGGATATCGCGACAATGAGCAGTTCTTC

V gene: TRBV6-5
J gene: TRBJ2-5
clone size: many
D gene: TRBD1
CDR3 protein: CASSGGQVIQETQYF
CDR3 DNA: TGTGCCAGCAGCGGGGGACAGGTGATCCAAGAGACCCAGTACTTC

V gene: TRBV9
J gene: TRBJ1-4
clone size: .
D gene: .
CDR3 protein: CASSVGGTNNEKLFF
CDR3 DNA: TGTGCCAGCAGCGTAGGCGGTACCAATAATGAAAAACTGTTTTTT

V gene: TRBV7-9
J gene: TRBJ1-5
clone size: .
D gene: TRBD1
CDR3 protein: CASSLILRQGLGSNQPQHF
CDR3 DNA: TGTGCCAGCAGCTTAATTCTACGACAGGGGTTAGGTAGCAATCAGCCCCAGCATTTT

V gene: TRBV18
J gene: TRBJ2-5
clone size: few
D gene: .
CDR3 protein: CASSRSTAAPQETQYF
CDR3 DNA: TGTGCCAGCTCACGGTCGACTGCCGCCCCACAAGAGACCCAGTACTTC

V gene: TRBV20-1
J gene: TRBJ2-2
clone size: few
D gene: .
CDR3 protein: CSAARGGLRNTGELFF
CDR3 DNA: TGCAGTGCTGCGAGGGGGGGACTAAGGAACACCGGGGAGCTGTTTTTT

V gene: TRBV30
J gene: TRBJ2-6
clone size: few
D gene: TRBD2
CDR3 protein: CAFERGAAGANVLTF
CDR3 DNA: TGTGCCTTTGAGCGGGGGGCGGCTGGGGCCAACGTCCTGACTTTC

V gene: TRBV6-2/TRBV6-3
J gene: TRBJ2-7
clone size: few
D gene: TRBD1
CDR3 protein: CASSSGTGDRRIYEQYF
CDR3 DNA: TGTGCCAGCAGTTCCGGGACAGGGGATAGGAGAATATACGAGCAGTACTTC

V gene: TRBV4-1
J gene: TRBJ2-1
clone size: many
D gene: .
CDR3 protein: CASSQVVSGDTKNEQFF
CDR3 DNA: TGCGCCAGCAGCCAAGTCGTATCGGGGGACACGAAGAATGAGCAGTTCTTC

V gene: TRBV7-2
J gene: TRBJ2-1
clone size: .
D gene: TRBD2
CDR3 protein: CASSPSGSGGNEQFF
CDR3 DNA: TGTGCCAGCAGCCCCAGCGGTAGCGGGGGCAATGAGCAGTTCTTC